This T cell receptor (beta chain) was recovered during a study of T cells in Graves' hyperthyroidism and ophthalmopathy. This clonotype turned up a few times. Amplified TCR beta CDR3 regions came from RNA transcripts. With the HTBI primer set, the TCR CDR3 went through a first round of RT-PCR. TCRdb redid the calling of the multiplex PCR reads with MiXCR, one entry per CDR3 protein. The sample includes 560,000 or so distinct CDR3 sequences, about 20% of them seen just once. V was trimmed by 7 bases and J by 4 bases, leaving 16 bases between them. The CDR3 extends over 14 amino acids. Germline assignment: CDR1 MNHNS and CDR2 SASEGT.

Source material: blood. The V call is TRBV6-1, the J call TRBJ2-5; D gene uncertain. The clonotype originates from a middle-aged man with Graves' ophthalmopathy. The DNA for the CDR3 is TGTGCCAGCACTGATGGACGGACCCGAGAGACCCAGTACTTC. It yields the protein CASTDGRTRETQYF.